The T cell receptor beta chain described here comes from a study of response to subunit inactivated influenza vaccine. Overall study findings and caveats: Few new T cells, the authors suggested, are recruited by each seasonal influenza vaccination.

This clonotype has only a few counts. The antigen is unknown. TCRdb reanalysed the RT-PCR reads using MiXCR and keeps one entry per CDR3 protein. The data show hundreds of thousands of distinct CDR3 sequences, with about a fifth seen just once and approximately 11% held by the top ten. This CDR3 has 15 amino acids. From germline, CDR1 is DFQATT and CDR2 SNEGSKA (reference sequence). V gave up 1 base and J gave up 0 bases, with 12 bases separating them. V is TRBV20-1 and J is TRBJ2-5; D is perhaps TRBD1 (6 bases). This clonotype originated in a man aged 45-60 years who received an inactivated influenza vaccine. This specimen was PBMCs from blood, taken 4 to 6 days after vaccination. DNA for the CDR3: TGCAGTGCTAGAGCCCTGACAGGAGACCAAGAGACCCAGTACTTC. Protein: CSARALTGDQETQYF.